The 2 T cell receptor beta chains below were found in one sample sequenced in a study of blood T cell repertoires in COVID-19. Measured with immunoSEQ multiplex PCR; TCRdb has only the in-frame clones, and not every one. The sample lists around 60,000 clones, 81% seen once, with just under 15% in the top ten. The sample comprised peripheral blood. Receptors originate from an older man with acute or convalescent COVID-19.

V gene TRBV27 combines with J gene TRBJ2-1; possibly TRBD2 for D (5 bases). Germline V gene data show CDR1 as MNHEY and CDR2 as SMNVEV (reference sequence). The CDR3 covers 16 residues. The V end lost 0 bases, the J end lost 7 bases, and 16 bases lay between the germline ends. As DNA, the CDR3 is TGTGCCAGCAGTTTATCAGGGCCGGATGAGGGAAATGAGCAGTTCTTC. It yields the protein CASSLSGPDEGNEQFF.

Only a few counts were recorded for this clone. The chain links TRBV23-1 to TRBJ1-1, with TRBD1 identical over 7 bases. TRBV23-1 is sorted into the ORF group, with uncertain function. The junction had 5 bases not matched to a gene; V was cut back by 0 bases and J by 7 bases. The CDR3 loop spans 14 amino acids. CDR3 DNA: TGCGCCAGCAGTCAATCGCGGGGACAGAGTGAAGCTTTCTTT. Translation gives CASSQSRGQSEAFF.